Below, one T cell receptor (beta chain) is given with its context. This specimen comes from a study of control samples from healthy donors and cancer patients. The V and J ends lost 1 base and 3 bases respectively, with 11 bases between them. Germline-derived CDR1 and CDR2 are SGHRS and YFSETQ. The CDR3 sequence is 15 residues long. Data came from immunoSEQ multiplex PCR; TCRdb stores just in-frame clones and leaves some out. Of around 120,000 clones in the sample, more than 85% are singletons; the top ten hold 7.8%. The source material was blood. This clonotype was obtained from a woman under 30 in good health. The chain carries TRBV5-1 and TRBJ1-5; D is unclear. CDR3 sequence reads: CASSLTGDPNQPQHF. In DNA, the CDR3 is TGCGCCAGCAGCTTGACGGGAGACCCCAATCAGCCCCAGCATTTT.